The clone carrying this T cell receptor (beta chain) was picked up a small number of times. On the immunoSEQ platform, TCR beta CDR3s were sequenced at survey depth. Sequenced by immunoSEQ multiplex PCR; TCRdb stores in-frame clones only, minus some. The data hold 80,000 to 95,000 clones, with roughly four fifths observed a single time. The data were obtained in a study of CD8 T cell repertoires and HIV-1 epitope variants. Study overall: Epitopes were three Gag families plus Nef HW9 and YT9. Separate from the cultures, 1M uncultured T cells served as baseline.

Per germline, CDR1 SGHRS and CDR2 YFSETQ. Germline trimming cut 0 bases from V and 8 bases from J; bases unmatched to any gene: 1. This CDR3 is built from 13 residues. The sequence was collected from a male donor with HIV. Specimen: uncultured baseline CD8+ T cells from peripheral blood mononuclear cells (PBMCs). This chain links TRBV5-1 with TRBJ2-1, with TRBD2 matching 8 bases. Written as DNA, the CDR3 is TGCGCCAGCAGCTTGGAGGGACTAGATGAGCAGTTCTTC. Translating gives CASSLEGLDEQFF.